Below, 32 T cell receptor beta chains from the same sample are listed, as sequenced in a study of T cell responses to AZD1222 COVID-19 vaccine. Profiled with immunoSEQ multiplex PCR; TCRdb holds only in-frame clones, not every one. Among just under 35,000 clones, less than 90% were seen once, and the ten largest hold roughly 7%. The source material was peripheral blood, sampled on day 0 of AZD1222 vaccination. Receptors originate from an adult in good health.

V is TRBV11-1 and J is TRBJ2-7; the D is unclear. Germline assignment: CDR1 SGHAT and CDR2 FQDESV (reference sequence). This CDR3 has 13 residues. Deletions cut 6 bases from V and 2 bases from J, with 11 bases between. The CDR3 is CASRFAGPYEQYF. The CDR3 nucleotides read TGTGCCAGCAGGTTTGCTGGCCCCTACGAGCAGTACTTC.

This clone was found a few times. The genes are TRBV24-1 and TRBJ1-5, with a weak D call TRBD1 (5 bases). The germline gives CDR1 KGHDR, CDR2 SFDVKD. V was clipped by 4 bases and J by 2 bases, with 23 bases between them. The length of the CDR3 is 19 residues. The CDR3 DNA is TGTGCCACCAGTGACCCTGAGGGGAAGGGCTATGATGGCAATCAGCCCCAGCATTTT. It is translated as CATSDPEGKGYDGNQPQHF.

The chain links TRBV7-2 to TRBJ2-3; D is perhaps TRBD1 or TRBD2 (5 bases each). V lost 3 bases to trimming and J lost 4 bases, with 17 bases between them. This CDR3 has 16 amino acids. Germline V gene data show CDR1 as SGHTA and CDR2 as FQGNSA. CDR3: CASSFTGTPSADTQYF. As DNA, the CDR3 is TGTGCCAGCAGCTTCACCGGGACCCCCAGCGCAGATACGCAGTATTTT.

The rearrangement joins TRBV29-1 to TRBJ2-2; no clear D gene. CDR3 size: 14 residues. Trimming took off 7 bases at V and 3 bases at J, with 15 bases between the two ends. CDR1 is SQVTM and CDR2 is ANQGSEA in the germline V gene. The CDR3 reads CSAVDNPYTGELFF. CDR3 coding DNA: TGCAGCGCCGTAGACAACCCTTACACCGGGGAGCTGTTTTTT.

This clone was found once. The genes are TRBV28 and TRBJ2-7; D may be TRBD1 or TRBD2 (5 bases each). Germline CDR1 is MDHEN and CDR2 is SYDVKM. The CDR3 contains 13 residues. Trimming took 5 bases from V and 2 from J, leaving 10 bases between them. CDR3 region: CASSGDGTYEQYF. The DNA of the CDR3 is TGTGCCAGCAGTGGGGACGGCACCTACGAGCAGTACTTC.

Turning to this clone: The CDR3 end shows no conserved phenylalanine or tryptophan, and so a read error is likely. It is unclear where the CDR3 begins or ends on the DNA, so no DNA is shown, and the CDR3 is as TCRdb lists it. The V call is TRBV10-1, the J call TRBJ2-7; the D call of TRBD2 is as the table states it, not checked on the DNA. Looked up from germline, CDR1 is WNHNN and CDR2 is SYGVQD (reference sequence). The CDR3 numbers 14 amino acids, ends counted. The chain's CDR3 is CASSESTGGGGIHI.

The chain employs TRBV7-2 and TRBJ2-1; TRBD2 might be the D (6 bases). The CDR3 loop spans 14 amino acids. V lost 1 base, J lost 4 bases, and 8 bases lay in between. Germline V gives CDR1 SGHTA, CDR2 FQGNSA. CDR3 coding DNA: TGTGCCAGCAGCTTAGACGGGGGTTACAATGAGCAGTTCTTC. This encodes CASSLDGGYNEQFF.

The rearrangement joins TRBV5-1 to TRBJ2-2, with 12 nucleotides matching TRBD2. The junction had 6 bases not matched to a gene; V was cut back by 2 bases and J by 7 bases. CDR3 length: 16 residues. Germline V gives CDR1 SGHRS, CDR2 YFSETQ. CDR3 DNA sequence: TGCGCCAGCAGCTTCACTAGCGGGGGGACCAACGGGGAGCTGTTTTTT. Translating gives CASSFTSGGTNGELFF.

This chain joins TRBV7-9 and TRBJ2-1; TRBD2 matches 12 bases. The CDR3 runs 17 residues. CDR1 is SEHNR and CDR2 is FQNEAQ in the germline V gene (reference sequence). V gave up 6 bases and J gave up 2 bases; unmatched junction bases: 8. CDR3 sequence: CASRANRTSGAYNEQFF. Here the CDR3 DNA reads TGTGCCAGCAGAGCGAATAGGACTAGCGGGGCCTACAATGAGCAGTTCTTC. Full variable domain (missing parts from reference TRBV7-9 and TRBJ2-1): DTGVSQNPRHKITKRGQNVTFRCDPISEHNRLYWYRQTLGQGPEFLTYFQNEAQLEKSRLLSDRFSAERPKGSFSTLEIQRTEQGDSAMYLCASRANRTSGAYNEQFFGPGTRLTVL.

This chain uses TRBV9 with TRBJ2-1; 10 bases map to TRBD2. The CDR3 consists of 19 residues. The germline CDR1 and CDR2 sequences are SGDLS and YYNGEE. J was trimmed by 0 bases and V by 3 bases; bases with no gene match: 12. The CDR3 protein is CASSDRLAGSHSSYNEQFF. CDR3 DNA: TGTGCCAGCAGCGATCGACTAGCGGGCTCCCATAGCTCCTACAATGAGCAGTTCTTC. The entire variable domain, with the rest obtained from reference TRBV9 and TRBJ2-1, is as follows: DSGVTQTPKHLITATGQRVTLRCSPRSGDLSVYWYQQSLDQGLQFLIQYYNGEERAKGNILERFSAQQFPDLHSELNLSSLELGDSALYFCASSDRLAGSHSSYNEQFFGPGTRLTVL.

CDR3 DNA: TGTGCCAGTAGCGGATTACAGGGGGCTAATGAAAAACTGTTTTTT. Its translation: CASSGLQGANEKLFF. The V call is TRBV19, the J call TRBJ1-4, with 8 bases matching TRBD1. CDR3 length equals 15 residues. Per the germline V gene, CDR1 is LNHDA and CDR2 is SQIVND (reference sequence). Trimming removed 6 bases from V and 3 bases from J; junction bases left unmatched: 6.

V is TRBV7-8 and J is TRBJ1-5; the D is unclear. V was shortened by 8 bases and J by 1 base, with 12 bases between the two germline ends. From germline, CDR1 is SGHVS and CDR2 FQNEAQ. The CDR3 has 14 amino acids. CDR3 sequence reads: CASHKGVSNQPQHF. The CDR3 DNA is TGTGCCAGCCATAAGGGTGTGAGCAATCAGCCCCAGCATTTT.

This clone appeared a single time. This chain joins TRBV28 and TRBJ2-2, with TRBD1 identical over 7 bases. Germline assignment: CDR1 MDHEN and CDR2 SYDVKM. The V gene end was trimmed by 9 bases and the J gene end by 2 bases; junction bases not matched to a gene: 6. This CDR3 region has 14 residues. The CDR3 is CASTRQGNTGELFF. CDR3 in DNA: TGTGCCAGTACTCGACAGGGTAACACCGGGGAGCTGTTTTTT.

The V gene is TRBV4-2, the J gene TRBJ1-4; D is possibly TRBD1 (5 bases). The length of the CDR3 is 15 residues. CDR1 LGHNA and CDR2 YNFKEQ come from the germline V gene. V lost 3 bases and J lost 8, with 16 bases in between. The CDR3 reads CASSQENGRGEKLFF. The CDR3, as DNA: TGTGCCAGCAGCCAGGAGAACGGGCGGGGCGAAAAACTGTTTTTT.

The rearrangement joins TRBV12-3 or TRBV12-4 to TRBJ1-4, with D possibly matching TRBD1 (6 bases). V was pared by 6 bases and J by 7 bases, with 12 bases between. This CDR3 has 13 residues. CDR3 nucleotides: TGTGCCAGCAGCGGGGGCGTCGGTGAAAAACTGTTTTTT. Translating gives CASSGGVGEKLFF.

The V gene is TRBV7-6, the J gene TRBJ2-7, with TRBD2 matching 13 bases. V dropped 10 bases and J dropped 6; count of bases not matched to a gene: 12. This CDR3 is built from 15 residues. CDR1 is SGHVS, CDR2 FNYEAQ, per germline. CDR3 DNA sequence: TGTGCCAACATACTAGGACTAGCGGGAGACTGCGAGCAGTACTTC. It specifies CANILGLAGDCEQYF.

This sequence joins TRBV7-2 and TRBJ2-3, with D tentatively TRBD2 (6 bases). V dropped 5 bases and J dropped 8 bases, with 20 bases sitting between them. Germline values: CDR1 SGHTA, CDR2 FQGNSA. The CDR3 sequence is 15 residues long. CDR3 nucleotides: TGTGCCAGCAGCCCTAGTTGGGACTCTGCAAGTACGCAGTATTTT. Translated: CASSPSWDSASTQYF.

This sequence joins TRBV27 and TRBJ1-1; D remains unclear. The V gene's germline CDR1 is MNHEY and CDR2 SMNVEV (reference sequence). The V gene lost 3 bases and the J gene lost 6 bases, with 5 bases spanning the gap. The CDR3 runs to 11 residues. The CDR3, as DNA: TGTGCCAGCAGTTTCGGGTCTGAAGCTTTCTTT. Translation: CASSFGSEAFF.

This rearrangement joins TRBV10-3 to TRBJ2-6; tentatively, D is TRBD1 (5 bases). This CDR3 spans 12 amino acids. V shed 11 bases and J shed 8 bases, with 13 bases lying between them. Germline assignment: CDR1 ENHRY and CDR2 SYGVKD. CDR3 loop: CAPQGSSNVLTF. In DNA, the CDR3 is TGTGCCCCCCAGGGAAGTTCCAACGTCCTGACTTTC.

The chain recombines TRBV5-8 with TRBJ2-7, with TRBD1 matching 7 bases. Germline loops: CDR1 SGHTS, CDR2 YDEGEE. The ends lost 1 base at V and 3 bases at J; junction bases unmatched: 4. The CDR3 sequence is 14 residues long. CDR3 in DNA: TGTGCCAGCAGCTTGCGGGCAGGGGGCTACGAGCAGTACTTC. Its protein product is CASSLRAGGYEQYF. Using reference TRBV5-8 and TRBJ2-7 for the parts outside the CDR3, the full variable domain is EAGVTQSPTHLIKTRGQQATLRCSPISGHTSVYWYQQALGLGLQFLLWYDEGEERNRGNFPPRFSGRQFPNYSSELNVNALELEDSALYLCASSLRAGGYEQYFGPGTRLTVT.

The chain links TRBV7-2 to TRBJ2-2; the match to TRBD2 covers 11 bases. The ends lost 1 base at V and 4 bases at J; junction bases unmatched: 8. Germline V gives CDR1 SGHTA, CDR2 FQGNSA. The CDR3 contains 18 residues. The chain's CDR3 is CASSLGGTSGPSTGELFF. DNA for the CDR3: TGTGCCAGCAGCTTAGGCGGGACTAGCGGCCCTTCCACCGGGGAGCTGTTTTTT.

V usage is TRBV11-2 and J usage is TRBJ2-2, with TRBD2 matching over 9 bases. This CDR3 has 17 residues. Germline lookup yields CDR1 SGHAT and CDR2 FQNNGV. With 1 base clipped from V and 1 base from J, the junction kept 4 bases outside the gene matches. CDR3 loop: CASSLALTSGNTGELFF. The CDR3 DNA is TGTGCCAGCAGCTTAGCCCTGACTAGCGGGAACACCGGGGAGCTGTTTTTT.

The V and J genes are TRBV29-1 and TRBJ1-4; a weak D match, TRBD1 (6 bases). Trimming cost V 7 bases and J 7 bases, with 16 bases left between them. Germline CDR1 SQVTM, CDR2 ANQGSEA. The CDR3 has 13 amino acids. The CDR3 DNA reads TGCAGCGGAGGGGGGGGTATCAGTGAAAAACTGTTTTTT. This translates into CSGGGGISEKLFF.

The rearrangement links TRBV7-8 to TRBJ2-5; D ambiguous. The CDR3 length is 12 residues. Germline CDR1 SGHVS, CDR2 FQNEAQ. Trimming pared 2 bases from V and 5 bases from J, leaving 6 bases between. The CDR3 DNA follows: TGTGCCAGCAGCTTATCGAGGGAGACCCAGTACTTC. Translation: CASSLSRETQYF.

The chain carries TRBV2 and TRBJ1-2; no clear D. Per germline, CDR1 SNHLY and CDR2 FYNNEI. Deletions cut 6 bases from V and 4 bases from J, with 12 bases between. The CDR3 contains 13 residues. The CDR3 reads CASRQTPGYGYTF. The CDR3 DNA sequence: TGTGCCAGCAGACAGACCCCAGGCTATGGCTACACCTTC. Full variable domain (rest looked up from reference TRBV2 and TRBJ1-2): EPEVTQTPSHQVTQMGQEVILRCVPISNHLYFYWYRQILGQKVEFLVSFYNNEISEKSEIFDDQFSVERPDGSNFTLKIRSTKLEDSAMYFCASRQTPGYGYTFGSGTRLTVV.

The count of this clone is one. The chain recombines TRBV7-9 with TRBJ1-2; no firm D call. With 0 bases removed from V and 1 base from J, the gap between germline ends came to 9 bases. Germline CDR1 reads SEHNR; CDR2 reads FQNEAQ (reference sequence). The CDR3 has 15 amino acids. CDR3: CASSLAQIVNYGYTF. DNA for the CDR3: TGTGCCAGCAGCTTAGCACAGATCGTTAACTATGGCTACACCTTC.

The rearrangement links TRBV19 to TRBJ2-1; unclear D gene. V was pared by 0 bases and J by 2 bases, with 11 bases between. CDR1 is LNHDA and CDR2 is SQIVND in the germline V gene (reference sequence). This CDR3 is 16 amino acids long. The CDR3 loop is CASSIDLSLAYNEQFF. The CDR3 DNA is TGTGCCAGTAGTATAGATCTTAGTCTCGCCTACAATGAGCAGTTCTTC.

The chain combines TRBV5-4 with TRBJ2-3, with 7 bases lining up with TRBD2. This CDR3 contains 17 residues. V shed 0 bases, J shed 7 bases, and the junction held 14 bases outside the gene matches. In germline, CDR1 is SGHNT, CDR2 YYREEE (reference sequence). Here the CDR3 reads CASSLGRWLADKNTQYF. Written as DNA, the CDR3 is TGTGCCAGCAGCTTGGGCAGATGGCTAGCGGATAAAAATACGCAGTATTTT.

Here the CDR3 reads CASVGNTEAFF. In DNA form, the CDR3 reads TGTGCCAGCGTGGGGAACACTGAAGCTTTCTTT. The rearrangement uses TRBV2 and TRBJ1-1; D is uncertain. Germline V gene sequence: CDR1 SNHLY, CDR2 FYNNEI. Between the trimmed V and J ends, which lost 8 bases and 1 base, there was a span of 5 bases. This CDR3 has 11 residues.

The rearrangement links TRBV6-5 to TRBJ1-1, with D possibly matching TRBD1 (6 bases). The V end lost 6 bases, the J end lost 8 bases, and 13 bases lay between the germline ends. This CDR3 spans 12 amino acids. The V gene's germline CDR1 is MNHEY and CDR2 SVGAGI. CDR3 protein: CASRGGGMEAFF. The DNA for the CDR3 is TGTGCCAGCAGAGGAGGGGGTATGGAAGCTTTCTTT.

The chain couples TRBV7-9 to TRBJ1-1; D may be TRBD1 (5 bases). In germline, CDR1 is SEHNR, CDR2 FQNEAQ (reference sequence). The CDR3 sequence is 14 residues long. Deletions cut 4 bases from V and 5 bases from J, with 14 bases between. CDR3 residues: CASSSIPGGTEAFF. In nucleotides, the CDR3 is TGTGCCAGCAGCTCCATCCCCGGGGGAACTGAAGCTTTCTTT.

The chain combines TRBV7-7 with TRBJ2-5; no clear D gene. V was pared by 0 bases and J by 5 bases, with 4 bases between. This CDR3 has 12 residues. CDR1 is SSHAT, CDR2 FNYEAQ, per germline (reference sequence). The CDR3 coding sequence is TGTGCCAGCAGCTTAGCGGGGGAGACCCAGTACTTC. The encoded protein is CASSLAGETQYF.